The clone carrying this T cell receptor beta chain has a handful of counts. Its antigen remains unknown. This record belongs to a study of cytomegalovirus exposure and HLA in healthy donors. Study context: The same platform used for the approximately 670 first-cohort repertoires was also used for the 130 or so validation repertoires, as a later analysis reported. Study-level points and caveats: Reports described diagnosis of cytomegalovirus status by the classifier as highly specific and sensitive.

The V gene lost 5 bases and the J gene lost 0 bases, with 14 bases spanning the gap. CDR1 LNHDA and CDR2 SQIVND come from the germline V gene (reference sequence). The CDR3 sequence is 15 residues long. Profiling relied on immunoSEQ multiplex PCR, and the TCRdb table lists in-frame clones only, not all of them. The repertoire has about 200,000 clones, around 78% of them found once; the top ten carry 4.5% to 6%. The rearrangement uses TRBV19 and TRBJ2-7, with no clear D. Specimen: PBMCs. The receptor was derived from a woman aged 18-29 years in good health and CMV-seronegative. This chain's CDR3 is CASSRDPRRSYEQYF. In DNA form, the CDR3 reads TGTGCCAGTAGTCGAGACCCTCGCCGCTCCTACGAGCAGTACTTC.